Included here is one TCR beta chain sequence, with context. What it binds is not known. This record comes from a study of cytomegalovirus exposure and HLA in healthy donors. Study as a whole: Among around 180 million T cells, an earlier analysis found around 100 million unique TCR beta sequences. Study-wide points: Most TCR sequences showed up rarely, but some public TCRs showed up in many donors. Later on, an analysis showed TCR association rates differing by HLA locus, with DRB1 the most and HLA-C the fewest.

The CDR3 contains 14 residues. CDR1 LGHNA and CDR2 YSLEER come from the germline V gene. J was trimmed by 5 bases and V by 1 base; bases with no gene match: 4. PCR used 60 Vbeta primers and 13 Jbeta primers. Libraries were prepared by immunoSEQ multiplex PCR; TCRdb keeps only in-frame clonotypes and omits some of them. The table shows 95,000 to 150,000 clones, with 65% to 80% occurring only once. Sequences were obtained from PBMCs. The receptor's source is a man aged 30 to 39 in good health and CMV-seronegative. V gene TRBV4-3 combines with J gene TRBJ1-2; 7 nucleotides agree with TRBD1. The CDR3 bases are TGCGCCAGCAGCCAAGGGACAGGTCCTTATGGCTACACCTTC. This gives the protein CASSQGTGPYGYTF.